Listed below are T cell receptor beta chains from one sample, sequenced in a study of blood T cell repertoires in COVID-19. The table came from immunoSEQ multiplex PCR; TCRdb's copy has only in-frame clones and leaves some out. The sample holds some 150,000 clones, under 90% seen once. The sequenced sample consisted of PBMCs or T cells enriched from blood (not recorded which). The receptors here all came from a woman in her late teens or twenties who had been exposed to COVID-19. Both conserved end residues are part of each CDR3. Fields, in order: J gene, D gene, V gene, CDR3 protein, CDR3 DNA. D genes are given only for firm matches.

>TRBJ2-5|-|TRBV7-2
CASSPLLGRYQETQYF
TGTGCCAGCAGCCCCCTTTTGGGCAGGTACCAAGAGACCCAGTACTTC
>TRBJ2-7|TRBD2|TRBV7-2
CASSVDSGRVADEQYF
TGTGCCAGCAGCGTCGATAGCGGGAGGGTAGCCGACGAGCAGTACTTC
>TRBJ1-3|-|TRBV6-5
CASRPTLGAGNTIYF
TGTGCCAGCAGACCCACTCTAGGGGCTGGAAACACCATATATTTT
>TRBJ2-1|-|TRBV7-9
CASSGGNEQFF
TGTGCCAGCAGCGGAGGTAATGAGCAGTTCTTC
>TRBJ1-5|TRBD1|TRBV7-9
CASSLDTGGVTQPQHF
TGTGCCAGCAGCTTAGACACAGGGGGGGTAACTCAGCCCCAGCATTTT
>TRBJ1-1|-|TRBV15
CATSKSRSNTEAFF
TGTGCCACCAGCAAGTCCAGAAGTAACACTGAAGCTTTCTTT
>TRBJ2-7|-|TRBV18
CASSPTYHEQYF
TGTGCCAGCTCACCAACTTACCACGAGCAGTACTTC
>TRBJ2-1|TRBD2|TRBV9
CASSSRLAGSPNEQFF
TGTGCCAGCAGCTCACGACTAGCGGGTAGCCCCAATGAGCAGTTCTTC
>TRBJ2-3|-|TRBV27
CASSLRDRATSYTQYF
TGTGCCAGCAGTTTACGAGACAGAGCCACCTCTTATACGCAGTATTTT
>TRBJ1-6|-|TRBV4-3
CASSQVDRLGSPLHF
TGCGCCAGCAGCCAAGTGGACAGACTGGGATCACCCCTCCACTTT
>TRBJ1-3|TRBD1|TRBV5-6
CASSRPDRVGNTIYF
TGTGCCAGCAGCCGTCCTGACAGGGTCGGAAACACCATATATTTT
>TRBJ2-7|TRBD2|TRBV14
CASSQEVAGEDEQYF
TGTGCCAGCAGCCAAGAAGTAGCGGGAGAGGACGAGCAGTACTTC
>TRBJ2-1|-|TRBV20-1
CSARVQAGQFF
TGCAGTGCTAGAGTGCAGGCAGGTCAGTTCTTC
>TRBJ2-1|-|TRBV11-2
CASSRGRGGNEQFF
TGTGCCAGCAGCAGAGGCAGGGGTGGGAATGAGCAGTTCTTC
>TRBJ2-3|TRBD2|TRBV5-1
CASSPSGSTDTQYF
TGCGCCAGCAGCCCTAGCGGGAGCACAGATACGCAGTATTTT
>TRBJ1-2|TRBD1|TRBV19
CASSSPDRGLYGYTF
TGTGCCAGTAGTTCCCCGGACAGGGGGCTTTATGGCTACACCTTC
>TRBJ2-7|-|TRBV18
CASSRGSYEQYF
TGTGCCAGCTCCCGGGGTTCCTACGAGCAGTACTTC
>TRBJ1-2|-|TRBV28
CASSSRGIYGYTF
TGTGCCAGCAGTTCCCGGGGGATCTATGGCTACACCTTC
>TRBJ2-7|TRBD1|TRBV5-5
CASSLGPGQGTLSYEQYF
TGTGCCAGCAGCTTGGGGCCAGGACAGGGGACCCTCTCCTACGAGCAGTACTTC
>TRBJ1-2|-|TRBV4-1
CASSPEVSRTGGYTF
TGCGCCAGCAGCCCAGAGGTTAGCAGAACCGGCGGCTACACCTTC
>TRBJ1-1|TRBD1|TRBV11-1
CASSPRTGSSTEAFF
TGTGCCAGCAGCCCCCGGACAGGAAGTAGCACTGAAGCTTTCTTT
>TRBJ2-5|-|TRBV7-2
CASSLLPRGVFLTQYF
TGTGCCAGCAGCTTATTGCCCCGGGGTGTCTTTTTGACCCAGTACTTC
>TRBJ2-7|TRBD2|TRBV2
CASSASTSGSREYF
TGTGCCAGCAGTGCCTCGACTAGCGGGAGTCGGGAGTACTTC